The clone carrying this T cell receptor (beta chain) was seen a single time. The data stem from a study of PD-L1 blockade in urothelial cancer. Study as a whole: Males with bladder-origin urothelial cancer constituted about nine tenths of the roughly 30 patients. From 0 to 3 prior chemotherapy regimens had been given to the patients.

Method: immunoSEQ multiplex PCR; TCRdb's copy keeps in-frame clones and lacks some. The table shows 15,000 to 20,000 clones, with around 89% occurring only once. Time point in this sample: pretreatment peripheral blood. The length of the CDR3 is 17 residues. The germline gives CDR1 KGHSH, CDR2 LQKENI. Trimming took off 1 base at V and 3 bases at J, with 19 bases between the two ends. The chain is built from TRBV18 and TRBJ2-7; D is undetermined. This specimen was PBMCs, taken around atezolizumab (anti-PD-L1) treatment. The clonotype comes from a man between 70 and 80 years old with urothelial cancer. CDR3 protein: CASSPRAWMASNYEQYF. The CDR3 bases are TGTGCCAGCTCACCACGGGCGTGGATGGCCTCGAACTACGAGCAGTACTTC.